This is a list of T cell receptor beta chains from one sample in a study of immune evolution from preneoplasia to lung adenocarcinoma. Data came from immunoSEQ multiplex PCR; TCRdb stores just in-frame clones and leaves some out. The table lists over 6,000 clones, 83% of them singletons. The specimen sequenced was FFPE minimally invasive lung adenocarcinoma tissue. Receptors were obtained from a person aged 70 to 80 with lung adenocarcinoma. Both conserved end residues are part of each CDR3. Fields, in order: CDR3 DNA, CDR3 protein, J gene, D gene, clone size, V gene. The D gene is left open where the match is weak. Clone size appears in some rows only: once, few, many, or a class for an expanded clone.

CDR3 DNA: TGTGCCAGCAGTTTTACCCTCGGGACGGACTATGGCTACACCTTC
CDR3 protein: CASSFTLGTDYGYTF
J gene: TRBJ1-2
D gene: .
clone size: .
V gene: TRBV27

CDR3 DNA: TGTGCCAGCAGCTTAGGGGGTGTGTCCTACGAGCAGTACTTC
CDR3 protein: CASSLGGVSYEQYF
J gene: TRBJ2-7
D gene: .
clone size: once
V gene: TRBV7-6

CDR3 DNA: TGTGCCAGCAGTGAAGCGGTGAGGGGGCTCTGGTACCAAGAGACCCAGTACTTC
CDR3 protein: CASSEAVRGLWYQETQYF
J gene: TRBJ2-5
D gene: TRBD1
clone size: few
V gene: TRBV6-1

CDR3 DNA: TGTGCCAGCAGGCCCACAGGGCAAGAGACCCAGTACTTC
CDR3 protein: CASRPTGQETQYF
J gene: TRBJ2-5
D gene: .
clone size: .
V gene: TRBV7-6

CDR3 DNA: TGTGCCAGCCGAATGGGACGGGCAAGGGACGGCTACACCTTC
CDR3 protein: CASRMGRARDGYTF
J gene: TRBJ1-2
D gene: .
clone size: .
V gene: TRBV19

CDR3 DNA: TGTGCCAGCAGCTATGAGTGGGACAGCACTGAAGCTTTCTTT
CDR3 protein: CASSYEWDSTEAFF
J gene: TRBJ1-1
D gene: TRBD1
clone size: .
V gene: TRBV7-9

CDR3 DNA: TGTGCCAGCAGCCCCCGGACCAAGGTCAATGAGCAGTTCTTC
CDR3 protein: CASSPRTKVNEQFF
J gene: TRBJ2-1
D gene: .
clone size: .
V gene: TRBV7-9

CDR3 DNA: TGTGCCAGCACTTTGATACTCTCTGGAAACACCATATATTTT
CDR3 protein: CASTLILSGNTIYF
J gene: TRBJ1-3
D gene: .
clone size: .
V gene: TRBV6-7

CDR3 DNA: TGCGCCAGCAGCCCCCCTGGAACAGATACGCAGTATTTT
CDR3 protein: CASSPPGTDTQYF
J gene: TRBJ2-3
D gene: .
clone size: .
V gene: TRBV4-1

CDR3 DNA: TGTGCCACCTTAACAGGGGGCAACTATGGCTACACCTTC
CDR3 protein: CATLTGGNYGYTF
J gene: TRBJ1-2
D gene: TRBD1
clone size: few
V gene: TRBV28

CDR3 DNA: TGTGCCAGCAGCCGACAGGGGGGTCCCGTCTATGGCTACACCTTC
CDR3 protein: CASSRQGGPVYGYTF
J gene: TRBJ1-2
D gene: TRBD1
clone size: .
V gene: TRBV6-5

CDR3 DNA: TGTGCCAGCAGCCCCCAGGCTTCGTGGGAGCGAACCTACGAGCAGTACTTC
CDR3 protein: CASSPQASWERTYEQYF
J gene: TRBJ2-7
D gene: .
clone size: .
V gene: TRBV4-2

CDR3 DNA: TGTGCCAGCAGTCGGCGAAATACAGGGGAGTACGAGCAGTACTTC
CDR3 protein: CASSRRNTGEYEQYF
J gene: TRBJ2-7
D gene: TRBD1
clone size: .
V gene: TRBV6-6

CDR3 DNA: TGTGCCAGCAGTCGGGACAGGGAGTACGAGCAGTACTTC
CDR3 protein: CASSRDREYEQYF
J gene: TRBJ2-7
D gene: TRBD1
clone size: once
V gene: TRBV6-1

CDR3 DNA: TGTGCCTGGATTTCGCCGTTTGATCGGGATGGCTACACCTTC
CDR3 protein: CAWISPFDRDGYTF
J gene: TRBJ1-2
D gene: .
clone size: .
V gene: TRBV30

CDR3 DNA: TGTGCCAGCAAAGGGCTTGTGGGGGCCGACTACGAGCAGTACTTC
CDR3 protein: CASKGLVGADYEQYF
J gene: TRBJ2-7
D gene: .
clone size: .
V gene: TRBV2

CDR3 DNA: TGCGCCAGCAGCTTAGACAGGGAACCCTACGAGCAGTACTTC
CDR3 protein: CASSLDREPYEQYF
J gene: TRBJ2-7
D gene: TRBD1
clone size: .
V gene: TRBV5-1

CDR3 DNA: TGTGCCAGCAGTCCCCAATCGGGGCTCAACATTCAGTACTTC
CDR3 protein: CASSPQSGLNIQYF
J gene: TRBJ2-4
D gene: .
clone size: .
V gene: TRBV6-5

CDR3 DNA: TGTGCCAGTAGTCTCCTGGGAGGTATGTTGGACGAGCAGTACTTC
CDR3 protein: CASSLLGGMLDEQYF
J gene: TRBJ2-7
D gene: .
clone size: once
V gene: TRBV19

CDR3 DNA: TGTGCCAGCAGTGAAAACCCCAGGTGGGATACGCAGTATTTT
CDR3 protein: CASSENPRWDTQYF
J gene: TRBJ2-3
D gene: .
clone size: .
V gene: TRBV6-1

CDR3 DNA: TGCGCCAGCAGGGATGCCGGGATCGAGCAGTACTTC
CDR3 protein: CASRDAGIEQYF
J gene: TRBJ2-7
D gene: .
clone size: .
V gene: TRBV5-1

CDR3 DNA: TGTGCCAGCAGCCCAGGGACAGGGACAAGCCACGAGCAGTACTTC
CDR3 protein: CASSPGTGTSHEQYF
J gene: TRBJ2-7
D gene: TRBD1
clone size: .
V gene: TRBV7-6

CDR3 DNA: TGTGCCAGCGCCAACTACAGGGTGCGAAACACTGAAGCTTTCTTT
CDR3 protein: CASANYRVRNTEAFF
J gene: TRBJ1-1
D gene: .
clone size: .
V gene: TRBV6-5

CDR3 DNA: TGTGCCAGCAGCCAAGACCCCATCCCAGGGGGAGAGGTGGACTTC
CDR3 protein: CASSQDPIPGGEVDF
J gene: TRBJ2-4
D gene: TRBD1
clone size: .
V gene: TRBV4-2

CDR3 DNA: TGCGCCAGCAGTGGGGACTTCAACACCGGGGAGCTGTTTTTT
CDR3 protein: CASSGDFNTGELFF
J gene: TRBJ2-2
D gene: .
clone size: .
V gene: TRBV5-1

CDR3 DNA: TGTGCCAGCAGCTCTCCGGGACAGCAAGCTAACTATGGCTACACCTTC
CDR3 protein: CASSSPGQQANYGYTF
J gene: TRBJ1-2
D gene: TRBD1
clone size: .
V gene: TRBV11-2

CDR3 DNA: TGCGCCAGCAGCTCCGGGACAGCGATTGGCTACACCTTC
CDR3 protein: CASSSGTAIGYTF
J gene: TRBJ1-2
D gene: TRBD1
clone size: .
V gene: TRBV5-1

CDR3 DNA: TGTGCCTGGAGGGGACTAGCGGGAGGGTCCTACGGGAATGAGCAGTTCTTC
CDR3 protein: CAWRGLAGGSYGNEQFF
J gene: TRBJ2-1
D gene: TRBD2
clone size: .
V gene: TRBV30

CDR3 DNA: TGTGCCTGGAGTGATTTCGGCTCCTACAATGAGCAGTTCTTC
CDR3 protein: CAWSDFGSYNEQFF
J gene: TRBJ2-1
D gene: .
clone size: .
V gene: TRBV30

CDR3 DNA: TGCGCCAGCAGCCAAGATGGGACAGCGAGTACCCAAGAGACCCAGTACTTC
CDR3 protein: CASSQDGTASTQETQYF
J gene: TRBJ2-5
D gene: TRBD1
clone size: .
V gene: TRBV4-1

CDR3 DNA: TGCGCCAGCAGCTCCTCCGGCGGGAACACTGAAGCTTTCTTT
CDR3 protein: CASSSSGGNTEAFF
J gene: TRBJ1-1
D gene: .
clone size: .
V gene: TRBV5-1

CDR3 DNA: TGCGCCACAAATGGGGGGAACGAGCAGTACTTC
CDR3 protein: CATNGGNEQYF
J gene: TRBJ2-7
D gene: .
clone size: few
V gene: TRBV10-2

CDR3 DNA: TGTGCCAGCAGCTTTCTATCGGGACAAAGAAATGAGCAGTTCTTC
CDR3 protein: CASSFLSGQRNEQFF
J gene: TRBJ2-1
D gene: .
clone size: .
V gene: TRBV5-6

CDR3 DNA: TGTGCCAGCAGTTCCGCCCCGGGACAGGGCTACGAGCAGTACTTC
CDR3 protein: CASSSAPGQGYEQYF
J gene: TRBJ2-7
D gene: TRBD1
clone size: .
V gene: TRBV2

CDR3 DNA: TGTGCCAGCAGCTCGGGACAGGGCCATCACAATGAGCAGTTCTTC
CDR3 protein: CASSSGQGHHNEQFF
J gene: TRBJ2-1
D gene: TRBD1
clone size: .
V gene: TRBV5-6